These T cell receptor beta chains were read from a single sample in a study of tumor-infiltrating lymphocytes in primary liver carcinoma. Via MiXCR, TCRdb re-called the multiplex PCR reads, giving one row per CDR3 protein. The data hold tens of thousands of distinct CDR3 sequences, with approximately 74% observed a single time. The sample comprised liver tumor tissue from sampling region 4. These receptors came from a man aged 35 to 55 with primary liver carcinoma and hepatitis B virus infection. The CDR3 runs from the conserved cysteine through the conserved F or W. D genes are given only for firm matches. Clone size is stated in some rows and not others, as once, few, many or a class when expanded.

>NA|TRBJ2-7|TRBD2|TRBV28|15
TGTGCCAGCAGTTCTCCACAGCGGGGCCCCTACGAGCAGTACTTC
CASSSPQRGPYEQYF
>NA|TRBJ2-1|NA|TRBV29-1|12
TGCAGTGTTGAAGATCGCGGCCGTGCGCAGTTCTTC
CSVEDRGRAQFF
>NA|TRBJ2-2|NA|TRBV4-1|14
TGCGCCAGCATCCAAAACGGGAACACCGAGGAGCTGTTTTTT
CASIQNGNTEELFF
>many|TRBJ1-5|NA|TRBV28|15
TGTGCCAGCAGTTTACCGGGTACTAGCAATCAGCCCCAGCATTTT
CASSLPGTSNQPQHF
>NA|TRBJ2-7|NA|TRBV11-2|13
TGTGCCAGCTTAACTGACACTGCCTACGAGCAGTACTTC
CASLTDTAYEQYF
>NA|TRBJ2-2|NA|TRBV6-5|14
TGTGCCAGCAGCAGGGCAAGACGCACCGGGGAGCTGTTTTTT
CASSRARRTGELFF
>NA|TRBJ2-2|TRBD1|TRBV19|13
TGTGCCACCGGGACAGGTGGGGCCTGGGAGCTGTTTTTT
CATGTGGAWELFF
>few|TRBJ2-7|TRBD1|TRBV6-2/TRBV6-3|14
TGTGCCACCAGGGACGGGGACAGTTCCTACGAGCTGTACTTC
CATRDGDSSYELYF
>many|TRBJ2-7|NA|TRBV6-6|16
TGTGCCAGCAGTTACCAGAATAGCGCGCCCTCCTACGAGCAGTACTTC
CASSYQNSAPSYEQYF
>few|TRBJ2-3|TRBD2|TRBV19|13
TGTGCCAGTAGTCCATTAGCGGGAGATACGCAGTATTTT
CASSPLAGDTQYF
>many|TRBJ1-4|TRBD1|TRBV5-5|14
TGTGCCAGCAGCCCAGGGGGCGCGGAGGAAAAACTGTTTTTT
CASSPGGAEEKLFF
>many|TRBJ1-5|NA|TRBV6-6|14
TGTGCCAGCAGTGTCATCGGGGCGGATCAGCCCCAGCATTTT
CASSVIGADQPQHF
>NA|TRBJ2-3|NA|TRBV6-6|15
TGTGCCTGCAGCCATGGGCTCAGAACCGTAGATACGCAGTATTTT
CACSHGLRTVDTQYF
>few|TRBJ2-1|NA|TRBV29-1|12
TGCAGCGTTGGGTTGAGCCGAAATGAACGGTTCTTC
CSVGLSRNERFF
>NA|TRBJ1-4|TRBD1|TRBV10-3|15
TGTGCCGTCAGTCCCGGGACAGGGGATAATGAAAAAGTGTTTTTT
CAVSPGTGDNEKVFF
>NA|TRBJ2-7|TRBD1|TRBV28|14
TGTGTCAGCAGTTTTGGGGACAGGGGACCCGGGGAGTACTTC
CVSSFGDRGPGEYF
>NA|TRBJ2-2|NA|TRBV28|14
TGTGCCAGCAGCCTTTTGGGCCCCACCGGGGATCTGTTTTTT
CASSLLGPTGDLFF
>NA|TRBJ2-2|TRBD2|TRBV15|16
TGTGCCACCAGCAGCGAGACTAGCGCGAACACCGGGGAGCTGTTTTTT
CATSSETSANTGELFF
>NA|TRBJ2-7|NA|TRBV4-2|17
TGTGCCAATACTAGACTATCGGGAGTTTATAAGTCCTACGAGCAGTACTTC
CANTRLSGVYKSYEQYF
>NA|TRBJ2-5|NA|TRBV6-5|13
TGTGCCAGCAGTCTAACTCCGTTGCAGCGTCAGTACTTC
CASSLTPLQRQYF
>once|TRBJ2-7|NA|TRBV12-3/TRBV12-4|14
TGTGCTAGCAGCCTCATACATAGCGACTACGAGCAGTACTTC
CASSLIHSDYEQYF
>many|TRBJ1-5|NA|TRBV7-8|15
TGTGCCAGCAGCTTAGGTCCTGTCAGCAATCAGCCCCAGCATTTT
CASSLGPVSNQPQHF
>many|TRBJ2-1|NA|TRBV24-1|13
TGTGCCACCAGTGTCAGGTTAAACAATGAGCAGTTCTTC
CATSVRLNNEQFF
>many|TRBJ2-1|TRBD1|TRBV5-1|15
TGCGCCAGCAGCTCCAGACAGGGCTCCTACAATGAGCAGTTCTTC
CASSSRQGSYNEQFF
>many|TRBJ1-5|TRBD1|TRBV4-1|14
TGCGCCAGCAGCCGGACAACAGGGGATCAGCCCCAGCATTTT
CASSRTTGDQPQHF
>NA|TRBJ2-2|TRBD2|TRBV4-2|17
TGTGCCAGCAGCCGCACGACTAGCGGGAGGGGCACCGGGGAGCTGGTTTTT
CASSRTTSGRGTGELVF
>NA|TRBJ2-1|TRBD2|TRBV6-6|16
TGTGCCAACAGTTCCACATATGATCTAGCGGGGAATGAGCAGTTCTTC
CANSSTYDLAGNEQFF
>NA|TRBJ2-1|TRBD2|TRBV11-3|16
TGTGCCAGCGACTTATCAGGGACTAGCGGGAGAGGCGAGCAGTTCTTC
CASDLSGTSGRGEQFF
>NA|TRBJ1-5|NA|TRBV29-1|13
TGCAGCGTCCAAGGATATGGTGGTCATCCCCAGCATTTT
CSVQGYGGHPQHF
>few|TRBJ2-1|NA|TRBV7-9|16
TGTGCCAGCAGCTCTCGTGAGGGGGTCAGGATCAATGAGCAGTTCTTC
CASSSREGVRINEQFF
>NA|TRBJ2-7|NA|TRBV6-1|15
TGTGCCAGCAGTGAACCCCTAGAAAACCATAGGGAACAGTACTTC
CASSEPLENHREQYF
>NA|TRBJ2-2|TRBD2|TRBV11-2|15
TGTGCCAGAAGCTACTGGGGGGGGAATGTCGGGGAGCTGTTTTTT
CARSYWGGNVGELFF
>NA|TRBJ2-2|TRBD1|TRBV11-2|17
TGTGCCAGCAACATTGATCGGGACAGGGTCGGCACCGGGGAGTTGTTTTTT
CASNIDRDRVGTGELFF
>once|TRBJ2-2|NA|TRBV11-2|17
TGTGCCGGCAGCTTTGATCGGGACGGGGTCGGCACCAGGGAGCTGTTTTTT
CAGSFDRDGVGTRELFF
>many|TRBJ2-7|NA|TRBV10-3|18
TGTGCCATCAGTGAGGCGATCGGGTCGCAGGGGCTCTCCTACGAGCAGTACTTC
CAISEAIGSQGLSYEQYF
>NA|TRBJ2-7|NA|TRBV11-2|15
TGTGCCAGTAGCCTATCCGCGGGAATATCCTACGAGCAGTACTTC
CASSLSAGISYEQYF
>once|TRBJ2-5|TRBD2|TRBV4-1|14
TGCACCAGCAGCCAAGATATGCTAGCGGAGACCCAGCACTTC
CTSSQDMLAETQHF
>NA|TRBJ2-3|NA|TRBV12-3/TRBV12-4|13
TGTGCCAACAGTCAACAGGGTGGTCAGCCCCAGTATTTT
CANSQQGGQPQYF
>NA|TRBJ2-2|NA|TRBV29-1|14
TGCAACGTTGAAATGAGCGCGAACACCGGGGAGCTGTTTTTT
CNVEMSANTGELFF
>NA|TRBJ2-1|NA|TRBV10-3|18
TGTGCCATCAGTGAGTCCTTGGCGCTACGGTCGCCCCGGGCTGAGCAGTTCTTC
CAISESLALRSPRAEQFF
>NA|TRBJ2-4|NA|TRBV5-1|15
TGCGCCAGCAGTTCCAGTCTGGGGGGCAGGGACTTTCAGTACTTC
CASSSSLGGRDFQYF
>NA|TRBJ1-2|NA|TRBV11-2|13
TGTACCAACGGTGGGGCAAGAATGAATGGCTACACCTTC
CTNGGARMNGYTF